The 5 T cell receptor beta chains listed next were all sequenced from one sample in a study of cytomegalovirus exposure and HLA in healthy donors. Vbeta (60) and Jbeta (13) primers were used in the PCR. The table came from immunoSEQ multiplex PCR; TCRdb's copy has only in-frame clones and leaves some out. The data hold about 190,000 clones, with about 83% observed a single time. What was sequenced was PBMCs. These receptors were taken from a man aged 35 to 55 in good health and CMV-seropositive.

The chain is built from TRBV5-1 and TRBJ2-5; D is perhaps TRBD1 (5 bases). The J call may be incorrect, as the DNA end agrees better with TRBJ2-7. CDR1 is SGHRS, CDR2 YFSETQ, per germline. This CDR3 has 13 residues. The CDR3 sequence: CASSLAGIHEQYF. The DNA of the CDR3 is TGCGCCAGCAGCTTGGCAGGGATCCACGAGCAGTACTTC.

The CDR3: CASSVDWLAEQYF. The CDR3 DNA reads TGTGCCAGCAGCGTAGATTGGTTGGCCGAGCAGTACTTC. This chain links TRBV9 with TRBJ2-7; no firm D call. This CDR3 region has 13 residues. CDR1 SGDLS and CDR2 YYNGEE come from the germline V gene. Between the trimmed V and J ends, which lost 0 bases and 6 bases, there was a span of 10 bases.

The genes are TRBV2 and TRBJ1-1; D is perhaps TRBD1 (5 bases). The ends were cut back, 4 bases at V and 1 base at J, with 10 bases in the middle. Germline V lookup: CDR1 SNHLY, CDR2 FYNNEI. CDR3 length equals 14 residues. CDR3 amino acids: CASSGVDRNTEAFF. CDR3 nucleotides: TGTGCCAGCAGTGGGGTCGACAGGAACACTGAAGCTTTCTTT.

The chain recombines TRBV27 with TRBJ1-5, with D hard to call. The germline V gene has CDR1 MNHEY and CDR2 SMNVEV (reference sequence). V shed 2 bases and J shed 3 bases, with 14 bases lying between them. The CDR3 extends over 16 amino acids. Here the CDR3 reads CASSLRSSGDNQPQHF. The CDR3 DNA follows: TGTGCCAGCAGTTTAAGGTCGTCCGGGGACAATCAGCCCCAGCATTTT.

The rearrangement links TRBV6-1 to TRBJ2-7; 9 nucleotides line up with TRBD1. CDR3 length equals 14 residues. Germline V lookup: CDR1 MNHNS, CDR2 SASEGT. The V segment lost 4 bases and the J segment 1 base; nucleotides outside the gene matches: 2. The CDR3 loop reads CASSGDRASYEQYF. DNA for the CDR3: TGTGCCAGCAGTGGGGACAGGGCATCCTACGAGCAGTACTTC.